The source of this T cell receptor (beta chain) is a study of T-cell memory formation after mild COVID-19. The germline gives CDR1 SQVTM, CDR2 ANQGSEA. The CDR3 has 15 residues. The ends were cut back, 3 bases at V and 7 bases at J, with 21 bases in the middle. Using its own MiXCR run on the 5' RACE reads, TCRdb lists one record per CDR3 protein. In the table there are around 65,000 distinct CDR3 sequences, less than 9.5% of which are singletons. This clonotype has just a few counts. The chain combines TRBV29-1 with TRBJ1-1; possible D gene TRBD1, 6 bases. This clonotype originated in a man between 18 and 29 years old who had mild COVID-19 (a few samples of this study predate the infection). Cell type and time point are not known. What was sequenced was PBMCs or a T cell subset sorted from them (not recorded which). The chain's CDR3 is CSVDTRQGKLGEAFF. CDR3 in DNA: TGCAGCGTTGACACAAGGCAGGGGAAGTTGGGTGAAGCTTTCTTT.